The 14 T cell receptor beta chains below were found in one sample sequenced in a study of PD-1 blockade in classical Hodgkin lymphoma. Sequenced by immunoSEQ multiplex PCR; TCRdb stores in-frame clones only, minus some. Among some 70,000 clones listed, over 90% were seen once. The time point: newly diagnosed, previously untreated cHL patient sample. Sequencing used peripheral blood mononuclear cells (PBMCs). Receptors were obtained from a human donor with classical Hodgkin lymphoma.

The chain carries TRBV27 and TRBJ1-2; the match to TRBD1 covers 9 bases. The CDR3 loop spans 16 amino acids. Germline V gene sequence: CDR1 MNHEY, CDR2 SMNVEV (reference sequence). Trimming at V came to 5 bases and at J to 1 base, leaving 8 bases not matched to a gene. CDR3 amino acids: CASSLASGQGNYGYTF. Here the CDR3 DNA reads TGTGCCAGCAGTCTCGCCTCGGGACAGGGTAACTATGGCTACACCTTC.

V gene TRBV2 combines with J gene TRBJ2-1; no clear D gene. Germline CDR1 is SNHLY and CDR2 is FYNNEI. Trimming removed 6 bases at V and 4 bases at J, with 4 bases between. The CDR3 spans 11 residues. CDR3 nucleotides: TGTGCCAGCAGCGAATACAATGAGCAGTTCTTC. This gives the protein CASSEYNEQFF. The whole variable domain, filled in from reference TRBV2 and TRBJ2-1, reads EPEVTQTPSHQVTQMGQEVILRCVPISNHLYFYWYRQILGQKVEFLVSFYNNEISEKSEIFDDQFSVERPDGSNFTLKIRSTKLEDSAMYFCASSEYNEQFFGPGTRLTVL.

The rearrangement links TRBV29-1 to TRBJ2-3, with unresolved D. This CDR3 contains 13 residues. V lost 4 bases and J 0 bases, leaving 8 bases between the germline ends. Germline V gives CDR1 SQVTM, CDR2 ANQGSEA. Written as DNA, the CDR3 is TGCAGCGTTGGTCTGCAGAGCACAGATACGCAGTATTTT. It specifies CSVGLQSTDTQYF.

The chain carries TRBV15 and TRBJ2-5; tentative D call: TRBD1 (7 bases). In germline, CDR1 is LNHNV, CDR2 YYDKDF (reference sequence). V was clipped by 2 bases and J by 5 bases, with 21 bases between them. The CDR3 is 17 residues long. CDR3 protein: CATSRPGSPSGGETQYF. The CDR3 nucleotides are TGTGCCACCAGCAGACCCGGGTCACCATCAGGGGGGGAGACCCAGTACTTC.

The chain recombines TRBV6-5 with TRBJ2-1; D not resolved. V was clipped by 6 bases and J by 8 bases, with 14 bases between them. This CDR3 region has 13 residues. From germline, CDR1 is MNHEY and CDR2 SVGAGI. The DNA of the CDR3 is TGTGCCAGCAGCCCCCTTACGGGTGATGAGCAGTTCTTC. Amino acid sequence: CASSPLTGDEQFF.

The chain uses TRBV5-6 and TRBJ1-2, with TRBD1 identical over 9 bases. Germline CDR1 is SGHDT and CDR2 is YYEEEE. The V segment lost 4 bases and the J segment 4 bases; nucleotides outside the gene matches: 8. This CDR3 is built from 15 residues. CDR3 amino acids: CASSLPDRGVYGYTF. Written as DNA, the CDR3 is TGTGCCAGCAGCCTCCCGGACAGGGGTGTCTATGGCTACACCTTC.

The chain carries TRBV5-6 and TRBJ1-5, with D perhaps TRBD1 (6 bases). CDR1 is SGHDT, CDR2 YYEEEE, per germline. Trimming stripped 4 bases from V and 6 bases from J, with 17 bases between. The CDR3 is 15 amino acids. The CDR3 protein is CASSTVISRGQPQHF. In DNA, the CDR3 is TGTGCCAGCAGCACCGTTATATCCAGGGGTCAGCCCCAGCATTTT.

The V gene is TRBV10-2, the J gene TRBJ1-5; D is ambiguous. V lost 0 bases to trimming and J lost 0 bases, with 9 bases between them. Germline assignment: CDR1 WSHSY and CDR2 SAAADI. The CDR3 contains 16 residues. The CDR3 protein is CASSESGFYSNQPQHF. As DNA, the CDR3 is TGCGCCAGCAGTGAGTCTGGGTTTTATAGCAATCAGCCCCAGCATTTT.

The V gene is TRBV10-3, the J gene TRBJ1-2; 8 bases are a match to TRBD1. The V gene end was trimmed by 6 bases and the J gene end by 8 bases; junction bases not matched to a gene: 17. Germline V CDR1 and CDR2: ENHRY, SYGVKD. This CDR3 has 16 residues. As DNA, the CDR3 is TGTGCCATCAGACCATTTAAAAACCTCAGGGGGCACGGCTACACCTTC. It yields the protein CAIRPFKNLRGHGYTF.

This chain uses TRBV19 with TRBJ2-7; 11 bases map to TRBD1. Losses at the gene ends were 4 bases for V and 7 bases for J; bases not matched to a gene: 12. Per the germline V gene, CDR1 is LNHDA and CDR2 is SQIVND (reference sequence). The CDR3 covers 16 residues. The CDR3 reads CASSTTLGQGAGEQYF. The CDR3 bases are TGTGCCAGTAGTACCACGCTAGGACAGGGGGCGGGTGAGCAGTACTTC.

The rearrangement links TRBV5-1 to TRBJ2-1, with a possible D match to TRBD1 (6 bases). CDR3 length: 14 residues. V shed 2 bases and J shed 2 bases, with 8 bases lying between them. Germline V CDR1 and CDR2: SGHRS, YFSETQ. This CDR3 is CASSFNRAYNEQFF. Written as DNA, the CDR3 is TGCGCCAGCAGCTTTAACAGGGCCTACAATGAGCAGTTCTTC.

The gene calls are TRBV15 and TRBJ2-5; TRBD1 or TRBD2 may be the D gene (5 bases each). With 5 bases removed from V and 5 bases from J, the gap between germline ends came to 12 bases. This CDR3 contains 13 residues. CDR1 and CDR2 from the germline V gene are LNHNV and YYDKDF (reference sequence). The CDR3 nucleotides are TGTGCCACCAGCGGGGGAGTTGGGGAGACCCAGTACTTC. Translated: CATSGGVGETQYF.

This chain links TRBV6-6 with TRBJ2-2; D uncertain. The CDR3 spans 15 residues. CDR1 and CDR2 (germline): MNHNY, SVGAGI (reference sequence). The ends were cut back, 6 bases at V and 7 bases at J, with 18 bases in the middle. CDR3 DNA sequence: TGTGCCAGCAGCGCCGGCACAGAAACGGTCGGGGAGCTGTTTTTT. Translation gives CASSAGTETVGELFF.

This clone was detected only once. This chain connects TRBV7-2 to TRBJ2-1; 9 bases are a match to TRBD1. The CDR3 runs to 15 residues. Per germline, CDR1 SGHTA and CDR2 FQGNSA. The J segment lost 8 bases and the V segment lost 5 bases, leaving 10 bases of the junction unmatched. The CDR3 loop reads CASSQAGTGYDEQFF. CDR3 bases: TGTGCCAGCAGCCAAGCCGGGACAGGGTACGATGAGCAGTTCTTC.